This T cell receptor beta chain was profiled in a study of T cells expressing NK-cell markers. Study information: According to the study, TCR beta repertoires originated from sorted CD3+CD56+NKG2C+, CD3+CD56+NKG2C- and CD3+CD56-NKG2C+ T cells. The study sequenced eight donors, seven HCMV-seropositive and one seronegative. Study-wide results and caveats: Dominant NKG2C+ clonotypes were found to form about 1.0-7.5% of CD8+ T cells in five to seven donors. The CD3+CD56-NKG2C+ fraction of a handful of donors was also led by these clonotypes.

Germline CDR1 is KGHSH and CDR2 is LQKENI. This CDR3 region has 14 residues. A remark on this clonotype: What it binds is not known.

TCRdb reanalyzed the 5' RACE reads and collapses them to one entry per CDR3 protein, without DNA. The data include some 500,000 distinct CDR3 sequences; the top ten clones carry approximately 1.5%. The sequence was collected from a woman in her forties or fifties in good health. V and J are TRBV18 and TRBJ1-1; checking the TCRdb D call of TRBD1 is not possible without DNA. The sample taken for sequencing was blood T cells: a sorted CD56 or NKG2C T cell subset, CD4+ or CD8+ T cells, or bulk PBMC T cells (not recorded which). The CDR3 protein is CASSLRDFNTEAFF.